The 5 T cell receptor beta chains below were found in one sample sequenced in a study of blood T cell repertoires in COVID-19. The repertoire was sequenced with immunoSEQ multiplex PCR; TCRdb's copy has only in-frame clones and lacks some. This sample yields about 150,000 clones, of which roughly 81% are seen a single time; 7% to 10% belongs to the top ten. Sequencing used peripheral blood. The receptors here all came from a woman aged 60 to 75 with COVID-19, enrolled during active disease.

The chain combines TRBV2 with TRBJ1-1, with D possibly TRBD1 on 6 matching bases. The CDR3 totals 15 residues. The ends were cut back, 9 bases at V and 0 bases at J, with 17 bases in the middle. CDR1 is SNHLY and CDR2 is FYNNEI in the germline V gene. CDR3 nucleotide sequence: TGTGCCAGACGGGGCCACAGGGAGATGAACACTGAAGCTTTCTTT. It translates to CARRGHREMNTEAFF.

The rearrangement links TRBV7-6 to TRBJ1-5; D gene unclear. There are 14 residues in the CDR3. Between the trimmed V and J ends, which lost 1 base and 2 bases, there was a span of 6 bases. Germline V CDR1 and CDR2: SGHVS, FNYEAQ. The chain's CDR3 is CASSLGAGNQPQHF. CDR3 nucleotides: TGTGCCAGCAGCTTAGGGGCAGGCAATCAGCCCCAGCATTTT. Full variable domain (missing parts from reference TRBV7-6 and TRBJ1-5): GAGVSQSPRYKVTKRGQDVALRCDPISGHVSLYWYRQALGQGPEFLTYFNYEAQQDKSGLPNDRFSAERPEGSISTLTIQRTEQRDSAMYRCASSLGAGNQPQHFGDGTRLSIL.

This chain links TRBV9 with TRBJ1-2; no clear D gene. V lost 3 bases and J 1 base, leaving 10 bases between the germline ends. Germline CDR1 and CDR2: SGDLS and YYNGEE. The CDR3 is 14 amino acids. The CDR3 is CASSGTNRNYGYTF. Here the CDR3 DNA reads TGTGCCAGCAGCGGTACTAATCGTAACTATGGCTACACCTTC.

The chain combines TRBV25-1 with TRBJ1-4, with 9 bases that match TRBD1. Germline values: CDR1 MGHDK, CDR2 SYGVNS. The CDR3 totals 15 residues. The junction had 7 bases not matched to a gene; V was cut back by 4 bases and J by 7 bases. CDR3 loop: CASSVGDRVGEKLFF. CDR3 in DNA: TGTGCCAGCAGTGTAGGGGACAGGGTGGGTGAAAAACTGTTTTTT.

The chain is built from TRBV7-2 and TRBJ2-7; D might be TRBD1 (7 bases). Trimming removed 5 bases from V and 1 base from J, with 24 bases in between. In germline, CDR1 is SGHTA, CDR2 FQGNSA. The CDR3 has 18 amino acids. For the CDR3, the DNA is TGTGCCAGCAGCCGGGGACCCATACCAGGGGGACTTTCCTACGAGCAGTACTTC. Residues: CASSRGPIPGGLSYEQYF.